This TCR beta chain was observed in a study of post-analysis software for immune sequencing data. Study results and limitations: Strong co-clustering by F measure linked samples that shared a preparation batch. Normalized Chao1 diversity was significantly lower in multiple sclerosis patients than in controls. Relative to controls, patients had about 5 TRBV segments at higher frequency, with TRBV5-6, TRBV5-1 and TRBV20-1 among these.

Regarding this clonotype: What it binds is not known.

V was clipped by 5 bases and J by 6 bases; unmatched bases: 8. This CDR3 comprises 15 residues. TCR beta cDNA libraries had unique molecular identifiers. One entry per CDR3 protein results from TCRdb running MiXCR on the PCR reads. The sample shows some 690,000 distinct CDR3 sequences, around 64% of them seen only once. This TCR was recovered from a girl aged 2-10 years with multiple sclerosis. The J gene is TRBJ2-7, the V gene TRBV12-3 or TRBV12-4; 12 positions match TRBD1. Sequencing was done on a sample of blood. The CDR3 spells CASSPSGTGGGEQYF. Written as DNA, the CDR3 is TGTGCCAGCAGTCCATCCGGGACAGGGGGCGGCGAGCAGTACTTC.